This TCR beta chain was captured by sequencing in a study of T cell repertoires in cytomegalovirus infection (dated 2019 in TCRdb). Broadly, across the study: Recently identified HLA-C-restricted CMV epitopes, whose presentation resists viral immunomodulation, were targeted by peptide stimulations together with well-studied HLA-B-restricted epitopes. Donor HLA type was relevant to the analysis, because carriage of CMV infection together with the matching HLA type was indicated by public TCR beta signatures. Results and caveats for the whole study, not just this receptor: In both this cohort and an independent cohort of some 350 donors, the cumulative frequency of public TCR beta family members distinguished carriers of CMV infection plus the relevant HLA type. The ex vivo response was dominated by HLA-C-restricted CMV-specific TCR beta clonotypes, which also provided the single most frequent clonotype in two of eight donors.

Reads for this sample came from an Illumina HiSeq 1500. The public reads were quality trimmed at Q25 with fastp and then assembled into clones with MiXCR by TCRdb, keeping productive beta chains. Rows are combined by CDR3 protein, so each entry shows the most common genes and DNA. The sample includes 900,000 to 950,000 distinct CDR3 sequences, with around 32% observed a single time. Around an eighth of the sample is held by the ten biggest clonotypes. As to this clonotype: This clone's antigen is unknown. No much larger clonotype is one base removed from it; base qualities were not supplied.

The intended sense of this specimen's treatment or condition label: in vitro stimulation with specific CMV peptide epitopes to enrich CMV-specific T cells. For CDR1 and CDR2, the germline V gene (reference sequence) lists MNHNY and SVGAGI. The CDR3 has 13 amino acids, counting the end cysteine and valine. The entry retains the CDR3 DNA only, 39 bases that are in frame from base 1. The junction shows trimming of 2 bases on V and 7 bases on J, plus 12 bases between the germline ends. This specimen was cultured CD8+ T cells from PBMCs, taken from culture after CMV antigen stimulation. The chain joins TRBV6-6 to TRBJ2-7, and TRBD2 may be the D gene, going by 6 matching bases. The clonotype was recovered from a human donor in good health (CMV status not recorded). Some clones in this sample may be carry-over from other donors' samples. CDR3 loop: CASSYGQGLEQYV. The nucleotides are TGTGCCAGCAGTTACGGGCAGGGACTGGAGCAGTACGTC.